The 14 T cell receptor beta chains below were found in one sample sequenced in a study of shared clonotypes between healthy human individuals. The protocol was immunoSEQ multiplex PCR, while the TCRdb copy is restricted to in-frame clones and leaves out a portion. The repertoire holds about 1 million clones, with about 70% as singletons. Sequenced material: memory CD4+ T cells sorted from blood. As for subset: CD45RA-negative fraction. The receptor source for this set is a man younger than 30 in good health.

On this clone: The sample holds other DNA sequences that translate to the same CDR3. The CDR3 sequence is CASSLETGTQYF. In DNA form, the CDR3 reads TGTGCCAGCAGCTTAGAGACCGGGACCCAGTACTTC. This chain uses TRBV7-2 with TRBJ2-5; D remains ambiguous. The germline V gene encodes CDR1 SGHTA and CDR2 FQGNSA. CDR3 length equals 12 residues. V was cut by 1 base and J by 7 bases, with 7 bases left in between.

The V call is TRBV29-1, the J call TRBJ1-2, with TRBD1 matching 10 bases. This CDR3 has 14 amino acids. With 3 bases clipped from V and 6 bases from J, the junction kept 7 bases outside the gene matches. Germline V gives CDR1 SQVTM, CDR2 ANQGSEA. The CDR3 sequence: CSVDTRGTGDGYTF. The CDR3 DNA follows: TGCAGCGTTGATACTAGGGGGACAGGGGATGGCTACACCTTC.

The chain combines TRBV19 with TRBJ2-7; TRBD1 matches 7 bases. Germline values: CDR1 LNHDA, CDR2 SQIVND (reference sequence). The CDR3 is 15 residues long. The V and J ends lost 3 bases and 0 bases, in that order; junction bases with no gene match: 5. The CDR3 sequence is CASSIRSGGSYEQYF. DNA for the CDR3: TGTGCCAGTAGTATCCGGTCAGGGGGCTCCTACGAGCAGTACTTC. Full variable domain (outside the CDR3, taken from reference TRBV19 and TRBJ2-7): DGGITQSPKYLFRKEGQNVTLSCEQNLNHDAMYWYRQDPGQGLRLIYYSQIVNDFQKGDIAEGYSVSREKKESFPLTVTSAQKNPTAFYLCASSIRSGGSYEQYFGPGTRLTVT.

This clone was seen more than once but under ten times. The V gene is TRBV19, the J gene TRBJ2-7; tentatively, D is TRBD2 (6 bases). CDR1 and CDR2 (germline): LNHDA, SQIVND (reference sequence). The CDR3 extends over 17 amino acids. V was trimmed by 5 bases and J by 2 bases, leaving 22 bases between them. CDR3 residues: CASSPTTSPTQTYEQYF. DNA of the CDR3: TGTGCCAGTAGTCCCACGACTAGTCCCACTCAGACCTACGAGCAGTACTTC. The entire variable domain, with the rest obtained from reference TRBV19 and TRBJ2-7, is as follows: DGGITQSPKYLFRKEGQNVTLSCEQNLNHDAMYWYRQDPGQGLRLIYYSQIVNDFQKGDIAEGYSVSREKKESFPLTVTSAQKNPTAFYLCASSPTTSPTQTYEQYFGPGTRLTVT.

This chain connects TRBV5-1 to TRBJ2-7; the D is unclear. V dropped 5 bases and J dropped 0 bases, with 15 bases sitting between them. The CDR3 runs 15 residues. CDR1 and CDR2 (germline): SGHRS, YFSETQ. The CDR3 here is CASRAGSDISYEQYF. As DNA, the CDR3 is TGCGCCAGCAGGGCTGGAAGCGACATCTCCTACGAGCAGTACTTC.

This sequence joins TRBV6-1 and TRBJ1-4; no reliable D call. The CDR3 totals 14 residues. Germline CDR1 MNHNS, CDR2 SASEGT. Trimming took 4 bases from V and 5 from J, leaving 11 bases between them. CDR3: CASSAHVRNEKLFF. Written as DNA, the CDR3 is TGTGCCAGCAGTGCTCACGTCCGGAATGAAAAACTGTTTTTT.

This sequence joins TRBV28 and TRBJ1-2, with 7 bases fitting TRBD1. Germline CDR1 is MDHEN and CDR2 is SYDVKM. The CDR3 is 13 amino acids. V was clipped by 6 bases and J by 8 bases; unmatched bases: 9. The CDR3 reads CASRPTGKGGYTF. In DNA form, the CDR3 reads TGTGCCAGCAGACCGACAGGGAAGGGGGGCTACACCTTC.

Here the CDR3 DNA reads TGTGCCAGCAGGCGGACTAGCGTACGGCGCACAGATACGCAGTATTTT. Its protein product is CASRRTSVRRTDTQYF. The chain links TRBV7-3 to TRBJ2-3; 9 bases agree with TRBD2. This CDR3 contains 16 residues. V gave up 6 bases and J gave up 1 base; unmatched junction bases: 8. Germline V gene sequence: CDR1 SGHTA, CDR2 FQGTGA. Using reference TRBV7-3 and TRBJ2-3 for the parts outside the CDR3, the full variable domain is GAGVSQTPSNKVTEKGKYVELRCDPISGHTALYWYRQSLGQGPEFLIYFQGTGAADDSGLPNDRFFAVRPEGSVSTLKIQRTERGDSAVYLCASRRTSVRRTDTQYFGPGTRLTVL.

The V call is TRBV7-9, the J call TRBJ2-5; no clear D gene. The CDR3 is 12 residues long. Germline V gene sequence: CDR1 SEHNR, CDR2 FQNEAQ (reference sequence). Trimming shortened V by 3 bases and J by 1 base, and 3 bases separated the two germline ends. The CDR3 spells CASSFGQETQYF. In DNA, the CDR3 is TGTGCCAGCAGCTTTGGCCAAGAGACCCAGTACTTC.

V is TRBV30 and J is TRBJ1-2; TRBD1 aligns across 11 bases. Trimming removed 4 bases from V and 6 bases from J; junction bases left unmatched: 10. This CDR3 comprises 15 residues. CDR1 and CDR2 (germline): GTSNPN, SVGIG (reference sequence). DNA for the CDR3: TGTGCCTGGAATTACCCGGGACAGGGGGTGAATGGCTACACCTTC. Translating gives CAWNYPGQGVNGYTF.

This chain joins TRBV5-1 and TRBJ2-3; the D is unclear. The CDR3 has 11 amino acids. V lost 0 bases and J 7 bases, leaving 3 bases between the germline ends. Looked up from germline, CDR1 is SGHRS and CDR2 is YFSETQ. The CDR3, as DNA: TGCGCCAGCAGCTTGGGGAATACGCAGTATTTT. It is translated as CASSLGNTQYF.

About this clone: Other DNA sequences in the same sample also yield this CDR3. This rearrangement joins TRBV7-9 to TRBJ2-3; the D is unclear. V shed 1 base and J shed 0 bases, with 5 bases lying between them. The CDR3 spans 14 residues. Germline V gene data show CDR1 as SEHNR and CDR2 as FQNEAQ (reference sequence). DNA of the CDR3: TGTGCCAGCAGCTTAGATCATAGCACAGATACGCAGTATTTT. Translation gives CASSLDHSTDTQYF.

The chain joins TRBV23-1 to TRBJ1-4, with D perhaps TRBD1 (5 bases). TRBV23-1 qualifies as an ORF whose function is uncertain. The CDR3 has 15 residues. V was shortened by 8 bases and J by 6 bases, with 19 bases between the two germline ends. CDR3 region: CASSPRTGGDEKLFF. CDR3 DNA: TGCGCCAGCTCTCCCCGGACCGGGGGGGATGAAAAACTGTTTTTT.

This clone showed up just once. The rearrangement links TRBV25-1 to TRBJ2-7; weak D call: TRBD1 (5 bases). The CDR3 runs 13 residues. Per the germline V gene, CDR1 is MGHDK and CDR2 is SYGVNS. Trimming left V 2 bases short and J 3 bases short, with 8 bases between. CDR3 sequence: CASSEQGSYEQYF. The DNA for the CDR3 is TGTGCCAGCAGTGAACAGGGAAGCTACGAGCAGTACTTC.